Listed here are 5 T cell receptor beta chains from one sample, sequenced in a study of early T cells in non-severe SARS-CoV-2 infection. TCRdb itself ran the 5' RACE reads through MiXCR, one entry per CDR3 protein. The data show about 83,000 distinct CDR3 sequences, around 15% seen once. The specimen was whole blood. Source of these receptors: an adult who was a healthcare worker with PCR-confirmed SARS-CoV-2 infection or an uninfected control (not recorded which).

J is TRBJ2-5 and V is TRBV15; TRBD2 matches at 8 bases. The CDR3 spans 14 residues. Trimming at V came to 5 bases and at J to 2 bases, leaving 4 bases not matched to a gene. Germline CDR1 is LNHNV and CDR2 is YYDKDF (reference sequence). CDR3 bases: TGTGCCACCAGCGGTAGCGGGGTACAAGAGACCCAGTACTTC. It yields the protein CATSGSGVQETQYF.

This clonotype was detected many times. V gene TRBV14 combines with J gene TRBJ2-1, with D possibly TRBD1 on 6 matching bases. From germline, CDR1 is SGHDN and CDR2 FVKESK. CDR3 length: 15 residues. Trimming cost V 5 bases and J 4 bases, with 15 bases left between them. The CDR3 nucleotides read TGTGCCAGCAGCTTGGGGGCCAGGGTTTACAATGAGCAGTTCTTC. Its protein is CASSLGARVYNEQFF. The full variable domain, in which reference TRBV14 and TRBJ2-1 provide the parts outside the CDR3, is EAGVTQFPSHSVIEKGQTVTLRCDPISGHDNLYWYRRVMGKEIKFLLHFVKESKQDESGMPNNRFLAERTGGTYSTLKVQPAELEDSGVYFCASSLGARVYNEQFFGPGTRLTVL.

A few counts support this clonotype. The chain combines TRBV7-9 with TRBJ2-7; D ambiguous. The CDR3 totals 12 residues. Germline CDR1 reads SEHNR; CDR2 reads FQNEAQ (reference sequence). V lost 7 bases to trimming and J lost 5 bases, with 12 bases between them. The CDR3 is CASTSTHHEQYF. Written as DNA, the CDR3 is TGTGCCAGCACCAGCACTCACCACGAGCAGTACTTC.

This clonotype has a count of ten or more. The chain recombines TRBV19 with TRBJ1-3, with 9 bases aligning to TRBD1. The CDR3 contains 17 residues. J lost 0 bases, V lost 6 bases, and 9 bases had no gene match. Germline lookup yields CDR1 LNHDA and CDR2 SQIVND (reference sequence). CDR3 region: CASRMTGTGRSGNTIYF. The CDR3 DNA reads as TGTGCCAGTAGGATGACCGGGACAGGGCGCTCTGGAAACACCATATATTTT.

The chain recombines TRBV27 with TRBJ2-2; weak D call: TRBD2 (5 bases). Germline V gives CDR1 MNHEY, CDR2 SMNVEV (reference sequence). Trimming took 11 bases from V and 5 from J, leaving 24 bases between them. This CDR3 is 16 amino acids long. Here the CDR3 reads CACRTYGVRGTGELFF. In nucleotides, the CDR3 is TGTGCCTGTCGGACGTACGGGGTTCGAGGAACCGGGGAGCTGTTTTTT.